The 20 T cell receptor beta chains in this list originate from one sample, sequenced in a study of blood T cells in healthy people across ages. With a J-beta primer mix and a sample-barcoded 5' primer, a second PCR ran about 7 to 12 cycles. MiXCR was run by TCRdb on the 5' RACE reads, yielding one entry per CDR3 protein. The sample includes about 1.4 million distinct CDR3 sequences, roughly 60% seen only once; the top ten take 6.5% to 8%. Sequencing used blood. The source of these receptors is a man aged 18 to 29 in good health.

The chain combines TRBV28 with TRBJ1-1, with 8 bases fitting TRBD1. The V gene's germline CDR1 is MDHEN and CDR2 SYDVKM. The CDR3 has 14 amino acids. V was pared by 6 bases and J by 3 bases, with 6 bases of the junction left unmatched. This chain's CDR3 is CASRGGQGYTEAFF. The CDR3, as DNA: TGTGCCAGCAGGGGTGGACAGGGTTACACTGAAGCTTTCTTT.

The DNA of the CDR3 is TGTGCCAGCAGCCAGTCATTTGCGGAGACCCAGTTCTTC. Its protein product is CASSQSFAETQFF. The chain joins TRBV4-2 to TRBJ2-1; D call uncertain. V was trimmed by 3 bases and J by 13 bases, leaving 16 bases between them. CDR1 and CDR2 (germline): LGHNA, YNFKEQ. This CDR3 has 13 residues.

This clonotype was counted a few times. The chain is built from TRBV20-1 and TRBJ2-1; possibly TRBD2 for D (6 bases). CDR3 length equals 15 residues. Trimming removed 3 bases from V and 9 bases from J, with 21 bases in between. Germline V CDR1 and CDR2: DFQATT, SNEGSKA (reference sequence). The CDR3 DNA reads as TGCAGTGCTAGTGGAGGGATGGAAGGACGAGGTGAGCAGTTCTTC. It translates to CSASGGMEGRGEQFF.

The V and J genes are TRBV7-8 and TRBJ2-1; 8 nucleotides match TRBD2. The CDR3 loop spans 18 amino acids. The V gene end was trimmed by 1 base and the J gene end by 10 bases; junction bases not matched to a gene: 18. Looked up from germline, CDR1 is SGHVS and CDR2 is FQNEAQ. This chain's CDR3 is CASSLGYRATSGRGEQFF. The CDR3 coding sequence is TGTGCCAGCAGCTTAGGATATAGGGCGACGAGCGGGAGAGGGGAGCAGTTCTTC.

This rearrangement joins TRBV5-1 to TRBJ2-5, with TRBD1 identical over 10 bases. The J call is uncertain, as TRBJ2-4 better fits the DNA end. The CDR3 consists of 17 residues. Germline V gene sequence: CDR1 SGHRS, CDR2 YFSETQ. DNA of the CDR3: TGCGCCAGCAGCTTGGGGGGACAGGGGATGGACAAAAACATTCAGTACTTC. It codes for CASSLGGQGMDKNIQYF.

CDR3 sequence (DNA): TGCAGTGCTAGAGTCCAGGGCCCACTTACCTACAATGAGCAGTTCTTC. Its translation: CSARVQGPLTYNEQFF. The V and J genes are TRBV20-1 and TRBJ2-1, with a weak D call TRBD1 (5 bases). The CDR3 sequence is 16 residues long. Looked up from germline, CDR1 is DFQATT and CDR2 is SNEGSKA (reference sequence). With 1 base removed from V and 2 bases from J, the gap between germline ends came to 15 bases.

The J gene is TRBJ2-1, the V gene TRBV7-2, with 8 bases matching TRBD2. The trim removed 0 bases at V and 9 bases at J, leaving 10 bases unmatched. The CDR3 is 16 residues long. The germline V gene has CDR1 SGHTA and CDR2 FQGNSA. CDR3 sequence (DNA): TGTGCCAGCAGCTTAGCTCCAGCGGGAGTGTTTGGTGAGCAGTTCTTC. Its translation: CASSLAPAGVFGEQFF. Variable domain in full (rest from reference TRBV7-2 and TRBJ2-1): GAGVSQSPSNKVTEKGKDVELRCDPISGHTALYWYRQSLGQGLEFLIYFQGNSAPDKSGLPSDRFSAERTGGSVSTLTIQRTQQEDSAVYLCASSLAPAGVFGEQFFGPGTRLTVL.

This chain joins TRBV5-6 and TRBJ2-5; D remains ambiguous. The germline gives CDR1 SGHDT, CDR2 YYEEEE. The CDR3 is made up of 13 amino acids. The V end was cut by 5 bases, the J end by 5 bases, with 13 bases between. As DNA, the CDR3 is TGTGCCAGCAGTTTAGCCCCTATGGAGACCCAGTACTTC. This sequence encodes CASSLAPMETQYF.

V is TRBV20-1 and J is TRBJ2-5; possible D gene TRBD2, 6 bases. The length of the CDR3 is 17 residues. The germline CDR1 and CDR2 sequences are DFQATT and SNEGSKA (reference sequence). V was clipped by 5 bases and J by 5 bases, with 27 bases between them. The CDR3: CSAEPTRGATGGETQYF. The CDR3 nucleotides are TGCAGTGCTGAGCCGACCAGAGGAGCGACTGGGGGGGAGACCCAGTACTTC.

This chain connects TRBV3-1 to TRBJ2-3, with 12 positions matching TRBD2. V shed 4 bases and J 6 bases; nucleotides not matched to a gene: 8. The germline V gene encodes CDR1 LGHDT and CDR2 YNNKEL (reference sequence). The CDR3 spans 16 residues. The CDR3 protein is CASSLLTSGSGDTQYF. The CDR3 DNA reads as TGTGCCAGCAGCCTTTTGACTAGCGGGAGTGGGGATACGCAGTATTTT.

The chain carries TRBV4-2 and TRBJ1-4, with D perhaps TRBD1 (5 bases). The CDR3 contains 16 residues. Per the germline V gene, CDR1 is LGHNA and CDR2 is YNFKEQ. Trimming stripped 1 base from V and 7 bases from J, with 16 bases between. Here the CDR3 DNA reads TGTGCCAGCAGCCAAGTTCCCCTCGAGGGGAGTGAAAAACTGTTTTTT. Protein sequence: CASSQVPLEGSEKLFF.

The rearrangement joins TRBV6-4 to TRBJ2-3; D may correspond to TRBD1 or TRBD2 (5 bases each). The CDR3 runs 15 residues. Germline V gives CDR1 MRHNA, CDR2 SNTAGT. V was pared by 6 bases and J by 0 bases, with 13 bases between. The CDR3 is CASRPLGDSTDTQYF. The CDR3 DNA reads TGTGCCAGCAGACCCCTCGGGGACAGCACAGATACGCAGTATTTT.

The genes are TRBV27 and TRBJ2-7; no definite D call. The length of the CDR3 is 13 residues. Germline lookup yields CDR1 MNHEY and CDR2 SMNVEV (reference sequence). Trimming left V 8 bases short and J 3 bases short, with 14 bases between. DNA for the CDR3: TGTGCCAGCCGTTCCCGGGTTCTCTACGAGCAGTACTTC. This gives the protein CASRSRVLYEQYF.

This clonotype was detected only a few times. V is TRBV10-2 and J is TRBJ2-7; no clear D. Germline values: CDR1 WSHSY, CDR2 SAAADI. V lost 2 bases and J lost 0, with 8 bases in between. This CDR3 has 14 residues. CDR3 nucleotide sequence: TGCGCCAGCAGTGAGACCGACGGCTCCTACGAGCAGTACTTC. This codes for CASSETDGSYEQYF.

The chain joins TRBV7-9 to TRBJ1-2; D gene unclear. From germline, CDR1 is SEHNR and CDR2 FQNEAQ (reference sequence). V gave up 1 base and J gave up 0 bases, with 6 bases separating them. The CDR3 loop spans 14 amino acids. CDR3 sequence reads: CASSLERTNYGYTF. The CDR3 DNA sequence: TGTGCCAGCAGCTTAGAAAGGACTAACTATGGCTACACCTTC.

The J gene is TRBJ2-5, the V gene TRBV7-2; 8 bases map to TRBD1. Losses at the gene ends were 1 base for V and 5 bases for J; bases not matched to a gene: 6. Germline CDR1 and CDR2: SGHTA and FQGNSA. The CDR3 length is 15 residues. CDR3 in amino acids: CASSLEPRGRETQYF. CDR3 coding DNA: TGTGCCAGCAGCTTAGAACCCAGGGGGCGCGAGACCCAGTACTTC.

The chain uses TRBV10-3 and TRBJ2-3, with TRBD2 as a possible D gene (6 bases). This CDR3 has 17 amino acids. CDR1 is ENHRY, CDR2 SYGVKD, per germline. The V gene lost 0 bases and the J gene lost 0 bases, with 13 bases spanning the gap. This CDR3 is CAISESGVAVSTDTQYF. As DNA, the CDR3 is TGTGCCATCAGTGAGTCGGGCGTAGCGGTTAGCACAGATACGCAGTATTTT.

V is TRBV27 and J is TRBJ2-5; 8 bases map to TRBD1. Unmatched junction bases numbered 5, after V lost 6 bases and J lost 2 bases. The CDR3 extends over 14 amino acids. Germline CDR1 MNHEY, CDR2 SMNVEV (reference sequence). In DNA form, the CDR3 reads TGTGCCAGCAGAGGAACAGGGGGGCAAGAGACCCAGTACTTC. Its translation is CASRGTGGQETQYF.

This clonotype was recorded a few times. This sequence joins TRBV29-1 and TRBJ2-1; the match to TRBD2 covers 12 bases. Germline V CDR1 and CDR2: SQVTM, ANQGSEA. The CDR3 is made up of 14 amino acids. J gave up 7 bases and V 5 bases, and 6 bases lay outside the gene matches. CDR3 DNA: TGCAGCGTTCTAGCGGGAGGGCCGTATAATGAGCAGTTCTTC. It translates to CSVLAGGPYNEQFF.

The sample holds a few counts of this clonotype. This chain uses TRBV25-1 with TRBJ2-2; D not certain. The germline V gene encodes CDR1 MGHDK and CDR2 SYGVNS. With 4 bases removed from V and 6 bases from J, the gap between germline ends came to 6 bases. The CDR3 extends over 12 amino acids. Here the CDR3 DNA reads TGTGCCAGCAGTGCTGGGGCCGGGGAGCTGTTTTTT. Translation gives CASSAGAGELFF.